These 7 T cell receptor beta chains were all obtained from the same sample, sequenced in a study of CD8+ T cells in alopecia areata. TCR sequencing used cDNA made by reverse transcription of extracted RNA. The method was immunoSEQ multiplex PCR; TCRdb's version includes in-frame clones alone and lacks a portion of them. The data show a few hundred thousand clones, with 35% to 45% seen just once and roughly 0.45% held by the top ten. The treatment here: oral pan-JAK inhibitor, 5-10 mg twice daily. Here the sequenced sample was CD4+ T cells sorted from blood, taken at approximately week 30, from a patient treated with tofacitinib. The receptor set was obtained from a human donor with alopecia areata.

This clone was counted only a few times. Here the CDR3 DNA reads TGTGCCAGCAGCTTAGGCGGCTATGGCTACACCTTC. Its translation is CASSLGGYGYTF. The chain couples TRBV7-2 to TRBJ1-2; D gene ambiguous. CDR3 size: 12 residues. Germline V gives CDR1 SGHTA, CDR2 FQGNSA. V gave up 1 base and J gave up 4 bases, with 4 bases separating them. Complete variable domain (other parts from reference TRBV7-2 and TRBJ1-2): GAGVSQSPSNKVTEKGKDVELRCDPISGHTALYWYRQSLGQGLEFLIYFQGNSAPDKSGLPSDRFSAERTGGSVSTLTIQRTQQEDSAVYLCASSLGGYGYTFGSGTRLTVV.

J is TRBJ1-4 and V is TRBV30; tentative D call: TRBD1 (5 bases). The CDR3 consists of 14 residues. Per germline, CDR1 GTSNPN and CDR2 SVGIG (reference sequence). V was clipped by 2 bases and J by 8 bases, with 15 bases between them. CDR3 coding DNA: TGTGCCTGGAGTCTACGGTGGGGGTTGGAAAAACTGTTTTTT. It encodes CAWSLRWGLEKLFF.

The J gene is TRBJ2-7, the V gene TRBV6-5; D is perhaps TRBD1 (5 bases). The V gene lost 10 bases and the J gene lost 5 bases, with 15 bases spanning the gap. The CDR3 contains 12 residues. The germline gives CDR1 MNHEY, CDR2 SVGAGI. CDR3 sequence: CANRTPGDEQYF. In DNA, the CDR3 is TGTGCCAATAGGACACCGGGTGACGAGCAGTACTTC.

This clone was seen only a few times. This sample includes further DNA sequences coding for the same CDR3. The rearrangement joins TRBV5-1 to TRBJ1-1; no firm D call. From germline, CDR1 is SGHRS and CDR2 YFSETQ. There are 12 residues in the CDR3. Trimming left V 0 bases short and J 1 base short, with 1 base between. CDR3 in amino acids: CASSLANTEAFF. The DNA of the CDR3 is TGCGCCAGCAGCTTGGCGAACACTGAAGCTTTCTTT.

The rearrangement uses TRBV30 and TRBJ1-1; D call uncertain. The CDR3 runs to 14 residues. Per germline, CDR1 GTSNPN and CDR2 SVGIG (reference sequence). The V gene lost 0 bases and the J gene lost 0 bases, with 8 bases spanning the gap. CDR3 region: CAWSVLGLNTEAFF. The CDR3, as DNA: TGTGCCTGGAGTGTACTGGGGTTGAACACTGAAGCTTTCTTT.

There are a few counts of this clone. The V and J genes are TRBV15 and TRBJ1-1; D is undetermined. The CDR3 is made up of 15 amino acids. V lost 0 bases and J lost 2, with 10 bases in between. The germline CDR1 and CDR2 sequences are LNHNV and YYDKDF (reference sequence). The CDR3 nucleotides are TGTGCCACCAGCAGAGATCGGCAGCCAAACACTGAAGCTTTCTTT. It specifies CATSRDRQPNTEAFF.

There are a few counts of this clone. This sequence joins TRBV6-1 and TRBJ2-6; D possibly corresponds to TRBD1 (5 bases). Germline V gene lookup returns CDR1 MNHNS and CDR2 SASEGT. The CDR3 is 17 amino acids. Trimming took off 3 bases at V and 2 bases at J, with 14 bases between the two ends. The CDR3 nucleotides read TGTGCCAGCAGTGACCACGGACACTCCACTGGGGCCAACGTCCTGACTTTC. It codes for CASSDHGHSTGANVLTF.